This TCR beta chain was sequenced during a study of T cells in Graves' hyperthyroidism and ophthalmopathy. Study at large: Peripheral blood was drawn at first diagnosis, prior to all treatment.

This clonotype was seen only a few times. The V segment lost 0 bases and the J segment 7 bases; nucleotides outside the gene matches: 7. Germline CDR1 reads GTSNPN; CDR2 reads SVGIG (reference sequence). The CDR3 length is 14 residues. Amplified regions were TCR beta CDR3 sequences from RNA transcripts. First-round RT-PCR targeting the TCR CDR3 was performed with the HTBI primer set. TCRdb called the multiplex PCR reads again in MiXCR, with one record for every CDR3 protein. The sample lists hundreds of thousands of distinct CDR3 sequences; less than 25% were seen once. This clonotype originated in a man aged 30 to 39 with Graves' ophthalmopathy. The J gene is TRBJ1-1, the V gene TRBV30; 8 bases line up with TRBD1. Sequences were obtained from blood. The DNA of the CDR3 is TGTGCCTGGAGTGTAGGGGACAGGCGATTTGAAGCTTTCTTT. Amino acid sequence: CAWSVGDRRFEAFF.